The subject of this entry is one T cell receptor (beta chain). The entry originates in a study of cytomegalovirus exposure and HLA in healthy donors. With 60 Vbeta and 13 Jbeta primers, the PCR was carried out. TCRdb's copy holds only in-frame clones and misses some; the assay was immunoSEQ multiplex PCR. Seen here are around 150,000 clones, roughly 79% observed once, and the top ten hold approximately 1.5%. Participants comprised healthy donors of bone marrow. Germline V gives CDR1 KGHSH, CDR2 LQKENI. V was pared by 3 bases and J by 4 bases, with 13 bases of the junction left unmatched. The CDR3 loop spans 18 amino acids.

The receptor's source is a man aged 25 to 40 in good health and CMV-seropositive. Sequenced sample: PBMCs. This rearrangement joins TRBV18 to TRBJ2-2; 8 nucleotides agree with TRBD1. This CDR3 reads CASSPYAPGQDTTGELFF. The CDR3, as DNA: TGTGCCAGCTCACCCTACGCCCCGGGACAGGATACCACCGGGGAGCTGTTTTTT.